The 11 T cell receptor beta chains below come from one sample, sequenced in a study of cytomegalovirus exposure and HLA in healthy donors. In the PCR, 60 Vbeta and 13 Jbeta primers were used. Profiling relied on immunoSEQ multiplex PCR, and the TCRdb table lists in-frame clones only, not all of them. The sample lists tens of thousands of clones; around 10% were seen once. Sequenced material: PBMCs. The receptors originated from a man aged 60 to 69 in good health and CMV-seropositive.

This clone was observed a few times. The chain carries TRBV11-2 and TRBJ1-3, with 7 bases identical to TRBD1. The CDR3 has 19 amino acids. Germline V lookup: CDR1 SGHAT, CDR2 FQNNGV. With 5 bases clipped from V and 0 bases from J, the junction kept 16 bases outside the gene matches. CDR3 in DNA: TGTGCCAGCAGCGCCCAGGCCGTAGTCAGGGGGAGCTCTGGAAACACCATATATTTT. Protein: CASSAQAVVRGSSGNTIYF.

The V and J genes are TRBV4-1 and TRBJ2-2; 9 positions match TRBD2. V was pared by 1 base and J by 4 bases, with 7 bases of the junction left unmatched. The CDR3 spans 17 residues. The germline V gene has CDR1 MGHRA and CDR2 YSYEKL. CDR3 sequence reads: CASSQGTSAFGTGELFF. As DNA, the CDR3 is TGCGCCAGCAGCCAAGGGACTAGCGCGTTTGGCACCGGGGAGCTGTTTTTT.

In its sample, this clone was seen a few times. DNA of the CDR3: TGTGCCAGCGGGCTAGCGGGAGTAGGTGAGCAGTTCTTC. It codes for CASGLAGVGEQFF. The chain links TRBV9 to TRBJ2-1; 10 bases are shared with TRBD2. Germline values: CDR1 SGDLS, CDR2 YYNGEE. The CDR3 contains 13 residues. Unmatched junction bases numbered 7, after V lost 7 bases and J lost 9 bases.

This clone showed up just a few times. This chain uses TRBV5-6 with TRBJ1-2, with 8 bases fitting TRBD1. The germline V gene encodes CDR1 SGHDT and CDR2 YYEEEE. V trimming: 6 bases; J trimming: 2 bases; junction bases outside the gene matches: 9. The CDR3 spans 15 residues. CDR3 DNA: TGTGCCAGCACCCGACAGGGGCCCCAAAACTATGGCTACACCTTC. Its protein is CASTRQGPQNYGYTF.

At least ten counts were recorded for this clone. The rearrangement joins TRBV30 to TRBJ1-6, with TRBD1 as a possible D gene (5 bases). V lost 4 bases, J lost 1 base, and 17 bases lay in between. Germline CDR1 is GTSNPN and CDR2 is SVGIG (reference sequence). The CDR3 runs to 17 residues. Here the CDR3 DNA reads TGTGCCTGGACCTATAGGATCCAGGGATCCTATAATTCACCCCTCCACTTT. Residues: CAWTYRIQGSYNSPLHF.

This clone appeared a few times. The rearrangement uses TRBV27 and TRBJ1-4, with 8 positions matching TRBD1. This CDR3 region has 14 residues. The germline CDR1 and CDR2 sequences are MNHEY and SMNVEV (reference sequence). With V trimmed by 6 bases and J by 10 bases, 10 bases remained unmatched. The CDR3 here is CASSKDRGSRKLFF. CDR3 in DNA: TGTGCCAGCAGCAAAGACAGGGGATCACGAAAACTGTTTTTT. The entire variable domain, with the rest obtained from reference TRBV27 and TRBJ1-4, is as follows: EAQVTQNPRYLITVTGKKLTVTCSQNMNHEYMSWYRQDPGLGLRQIYYSMNVEVTDKGDVPEGYKVSRKEKRNFPLILESPSPNQTSLYFCASSKDRGSRKLFFGSGTQLSVL.

This clone has only a few counts. The V gene is TRBV7-8, the J gene TRBJ2-2; 8 nucleotides agree with TRBD2. Germline V gene data show CDR1 as SGHVS and CDR2 as FQNEAQ. J was trimmed by 1 base and V by 3 bases; bases with no gene match: 4. This CDR3 has 16 residues. The CDR3 DNA reads as TGTGCCAGCAGCTTTTTCACTAGCGGGAACACCGGGGAGCTGTTTTTT. It codes for CASSFFTSGNTGELFF.

This clone was counted between two and nine times. The genes are TRBV5-1 and TRBJ1-6; possible D gene TRBD1, 5 bases. The length of the CDR3 is 15 residues. The germline V gene has CDR1 SGHRS and CDR2 YFSETQ. Trimming removed 4 bases from V and 6 bases from J, with 14 bases in between. DNA of the CDR3: TGCGCCAGCAGCATCAGGGAAGCTACTAATTCACCCCTCCACTTT. Translating gives CASSIREATNSPLHF.

This clone was detected only a few times. V is TRBV18 and J is TRBJ2-5; tentative D call: TRBD1 (6 bases). From germline, CDR1 is KGHSH and CDR2 LQKENI. The CDR3 has 15 amino acids. Trimming stripped 4 bases from V and 2 bases from J, with 14 bases between. The CDR3 spells CASSLTIGQQETQYF. DNA for the CDR3: TGTGCCAGCTCACTAACAATTGGACAGCAAGAGACCCAGTACTTC.

This clone was counted only a few times. The chain is built from TRBV5-8 and TRBJ1-3; maybe TRBD1 (5 bases). The CDR3 is made up of 15 amino acids. The V end lost 0 bases, the J end lost 0 bases, and 7 bases lay between the germline ends. Per germline, CDR1 SGHTS and CDR2 YDEGEE. The CDR3 protein is CASSLDRISGNTIYF. In DNA form, the CDR3 reads TGTGCCAGCAGCTTGGACAGGATCTCTGGAAACACCATATATTTT.

V gene TRBV10-1 combines with J gene TRBJ2-3; 10 positions match TRBD2. The CDR3 is 16 amino acids. V trimming: 3 bases; J trimming: 1 base; junction bases outside the gene matches: 4. Germline V gene sequence: CDR1 WNHNN, CDR2 SYGVQD (reference sequence). This CDR3 is CASSESSGGRTDTQYF. CDR3 DNA sequence: TGCGCCAGCAGTGAAAGTAGCGGGGGGCGCACAGATACGCAGTATTTT.